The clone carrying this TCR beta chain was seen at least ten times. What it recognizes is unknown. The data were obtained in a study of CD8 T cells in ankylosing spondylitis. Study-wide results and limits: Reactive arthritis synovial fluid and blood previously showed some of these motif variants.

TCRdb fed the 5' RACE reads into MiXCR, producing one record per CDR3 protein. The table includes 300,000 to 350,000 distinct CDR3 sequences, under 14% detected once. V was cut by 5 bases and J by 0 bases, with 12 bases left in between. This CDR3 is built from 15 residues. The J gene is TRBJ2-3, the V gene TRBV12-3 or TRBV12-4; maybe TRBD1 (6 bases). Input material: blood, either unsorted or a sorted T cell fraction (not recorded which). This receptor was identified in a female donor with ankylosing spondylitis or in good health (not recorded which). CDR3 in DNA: TGTGCCAGCAGTAGGACAGCTTCTAGCACAGATACGCAGTATTTT. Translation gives CASSRTASSTDTQYF.